This T cell receptor (beta chain) was documented in a study of T cells and copy number aberrations in small-cell lung cancer. Findings of the study overall: The study's sample size was small, so findings need validation. About 75-97.7% of tumor T-cell clones appeared in only one region.

Remarks on this clone: What it binds is not known.

The junction had 7 bases not matched to a gene; V was cut back by 6 bases and J by 4 bases. The CDR3 runs to 15 residues. Looked up from germline, CDR1 is MDHEN and CDR2 is SYDVKM. Sequencing used immunoSEQ multiplex PCR; TCRdb keeps in-frame clones, though not all of them. The sample lists under 7,000 clones; roughly three quarters were seen once. All donors had upfront surgery without preoperative chemotherapy, radiotherapy or any immunotherapy. Every patient either smoked or had heavy second-hand smoke exposure. The source of this sequence is a man in his fifties or sixties with small cell lung cancer. This chain joins TRBV28 and TRBJ2-1, with 9 bases matching TRBD2. Specimen: tumor tissue. CDR3 region: CASRTRTSVYNEQFF. CDR3 coding DNA: TGTGCCAGCAGAACAAGGACTAGCGTATACAATGAGCAGTTCTTC.